This T cell receptor beta chain is drawn from a study of post-analysis software for immune sequencing data. Study-wide background: There were relapsing-remitting, secondary progressive and progressive-relapsing multiple sclerosis among the disease courses included.

Comments on this clonotype: The target antigen is unknown.

Unique molecular identifiers were present in the TCR beta cDNA libraries. The source material, about 0.95 to 10 million T cells, gave rise to about 500,000 cDNA molecules. TCRdb used MiXCR to reprocess the PCR reads, holding one entry per CDR3 protein. The table records roughly 410,000 distinct CDR3 sequences, roughly 36% of them present only once. Study results and limitations: The F measure placed samples prepared in the same batch into strongly shared clusters. Normalized Chao1 diversity in multiple sclerosis patients fell significantly below that of controls. When patients were compared with controls, roughly five TRBV segments were more frequent, TRBV5-6, TRBV5-1 and TRBV20-1 among them.

The CDR3 sequence is 13 residues long. Germline V gives CDR1 MDHEN, CDR2 SYDVKM. V was clipped by 7 bases and J by 8 bases, with 16 bases between them. This sequence originates from a girl aged 5 to 17 with multiple sclerosis. J is TRBJ2-3 and V is TRBV28; D is perhaps TRBD2 (6 bases). Source material: blood. The DNA for the CDR3 is TGTGCCAGCAAGCAACTAGCCCTTGGTACGCAGTATTTT. It codes for CASKQLALGTQYF.